This T cell receptor beta chain was identified in a study of T cells in narcolepsy. Study-wide results and limits: Autoreactive clonotypes reportedly recurred in blood of same and different patients, not controls.

The CDR3 covers 16 residues. CDR1 is MNHEY, CDR2 SVGAGI, per germline. With 4 bases removed from V and 5 bases from J, the gap between germline ends came to 15 bases. Concerning this clone: Its antigen remains unidentified.

Generated by immunoSEQ multiplex PCR, the TCRdb table keeps only in-frame clones and is missing some. The repertoire consists of over 25,000 clones, with about four fifths occurring once and the leading ten covering around 1%. V and J are TRBV6-5 and TRBJ1-6; tentatively, D is TRBD1 (5 bases). The source is a human donor with narcolepsy. Sequenced input: CD45RA- memory CD4+ T cells from PBMCs. The chain's CDR3 is CASSSLPGSDNSPLHF. CDR3 bases: TGTGCCAGCAGTTCACTTCCAGGGTCAGATAATTCACCCCTCCACTTT.